This T cell receptor beta chain was captured in a study of blood T cell repertoires in COVID-19 (dated by TCRdb to about 2020). Broadly, across the study: Samples from collaborators originated in the United States, Italy and Spain and spanned both the acute and convalescent phases of COVID-19. The prospective study material was composed of cDNA or gDNA derived from T cells, B-cell-depleted T cells, or PBMCs. The dataset comprised deeply sampled blood TCRbeta repertoires from subjects exposed to, actively infected with, or recovered from COVID-19. A freely available public database, intended as a resource for researchers studying the immune response to SARS-CoV-2, is where the repertoires were released. Samples came from the ongoing ImmuneRACE study (first 160 participants) plus 1,254 subjects from 6 global collaborators. The sample metadata nearly always contained a de-identified subject ID, COVID-19 status, age in years and sex. Where available, HLA class I and class II types were obtained from metadata supplied by the sample provider rather than from assay-based typing. Overall study results and their limits: The amount of clinical and demographic metadata varied by source and participant and was provided uncurated.

The collaborating institutions used their own protocols to collect whole blood in K2EDTA tubes. For TCRbeta analysis, collaborators shipped samples in one of three forms: frozen whole blood, isolated PBMCs, or DNA extracted from either of those sample types. As regards this clone: This receptor's antigen is unknown. The input lacks base qualities; no much larger clone sits a single base away.

TCRbeta CDR3 regions were amplified from genomic DNA using the immunoSEQ Assay, a bias-controlled multiplex PCR. The authors processed their data as follows. Within the assay, amplification of reference gene primers was used to estimate how many nucleated cells each sample contained. To quantify the absolute abundance of each unique TCRbeta CDR3 rearrangement, sequence reads were collapsed and filtered. For each sample, productive Simpson clonality was calculated by taking the square root of Simpson's diversity index across productive rearrangements. TCRdb retrieved this table from immuneACCESS and kept in-frame rearrangements only. Not all clones are present; in checked studies, unresolved V genes account for under half, and no reason is known for the remainder. From that table come the V and J calls and clone size; the DNA was used to work out D and trimming. The sample yields some 15,000 clones; approximately 85% were counted once. The ten largest clones add up to under 45% of the sample.

From cysteine to phenylalanine, the CDR3 is 17 amino acids long. The only DNA kept is the CDR3, 51 bases in frame from the first base. Trimmed from V: 3 bases; trimmed from J: 4 bases; junction bases lacking a gene match: 11. Per the germline V gene, LGHNA is the CDR1 and YNFKEQ is the CDR2. This clonotype was sampled from a man in his sixties or seventies in a cohort sampled during active COVID-19. Sequencing input: peripheral blood. The sequence is built from TRBV4-2 and TRBJ2-1; TRBD2 matches 8 bases in the middle. CDR3 protein: CASSHPIEGLAYNEQFF. The nucleotide sequence is given as TGTGCCAGCAGCCACCCAATTGAAGGACTAGCATACAATGAGCAGTTCTTC.